These 18 T cell receptor beta chains were sequenced from one sample in a study of shared clonotypes between healthy human individuals. Sequencing used immunoSEQ multiplex PCR; TCRdb keeps in-frame clones, though not all of them. The sample carries about 980,000 clones, less than 85% recorded once. The material sequenced was memory CD4+ T cells sorted from blood. This sample's subset: CD45RA-negative fraction. The receptors derive from a man aged 18-30 years in good health.

This clone turned up a few times. V and J are TRBV6-6 and TRBJ2-7, with D possibly being TRBD1 or TRBD2 (5 bases each). The CDR3 runs to 15 residues. Looked up from germline, CDR1 is MNHNY and CDR2 is SVGAGI (reference sequence). Deletions cut 7 bases from V and 0 bases from J, with 16 bases between. CDR3 in amino acids: CASNIGTSPSYEQYF. The CDR3, as DNA: TGTGCCAGCAATATTGGGACGTCCCCCTCCTACGAGCAGTACTTC.

The CDR3 here is CASSVQGSAQPQHF. The CDR3 nucleotides are TGTGCCAGCAGTGTTCAGGGCTCGGCTCAGCCCCAGCATTTT. V usage is TRBV6-1 and J usage is TRBJ1-5, with D possibly being TRBD1 (5 bases). The CDR3 loop spans 14 amino acids. The ends were cut back, 4 bases at V and 6 bases at J, with 13 bases in the middle. CDR1 is MNHNS and CDR2 is SASEGT in the germline V gene.

The chain links TRBV10-3 to TRBJ2-3, with D perhaps being TRBD1 or TRBD2 (5 bases each). V was trimmed by 2 bases and J by 4 bases, leaving 7 bases between them. Germline CDR1 ENHRY, CDR2 SYGVKD. CDR3 length: 13 residues. The CDR3 region is CAISEGGPDTQYF. For the CDR3, the DNA is TGTGCCATCAGTGAGGGGGGTCCAGATACGCAGTATTTT.

V and J are TRBV29-1 and TRBJ2-7; D is possibly TRBD1 or TRBD2 (6 bases each). Trimming took off 4 bases at V and 2 bases at J, with 12 bases between the two ends. The CDR3 extends over 13 amino acids. The germline gives CDR1 SQVTM, CDR2 ANQGSEA. CDR3 bases: TGCAGCGTTGTAGGAGGGGGAGCCTACGAGCAGTACTTC. Its translation is CSVVGGGAYEQYF.

The rearrangement uses TRBV9 and TRBJ2-3; 9 bases align to TRBD2. CDR3 size: 16 residues. Germline trimming cut 4 bases from V and 1 base from J; bases unmatched to any gene: 7. Germline CDR1 reads SGDLS; CDR2 reads YYNGEE. CDR3 DNA sequence: TGTGCCAGCAGCCCGGGTTTAGCGGGAGGCACAGATACGCAGTATTTT. Translating it yields CASSPGLAGGTDTQYF.

This chain links TRBV18 with TRBJ1-5; D is perhaps TRBD1 (6 bases). With 5 bases removed from V and 5 bases from J, the gap between germline ends came to 10 bases. The CDR3 sequence is 13 residues long. Germline CDR1 reads KGHSH; CDR2 reads LQKENI. In nucleotides, the CDR3 is TGTGCCAGCTCAGAGGGGGTAGATCAGCCCCAGCATTTT. The encoded protein is CASSEGVDQPQHF.

This clone has only one observation. The gene calls are TRBV7-9 and TRBJ2-1, with D unresolved. CDR3 length equals 16 residues. Per the germline V gene, CDR1 is SEHNR and CDR2 is FQNEAQ (reference sequence). Trimming left V 3 bases short and J 2 bases short, with 14 bases between. In DNA, the CDR3 is TGTGCCAGCAGCTTGCAGGTCTCCTCCGCCTACAATGAGCAGTTCTTC. This encodes CASSLQVSSAYNEQFF.

V is TRBV11-2 and J is TRBJ2-5; D might be TRBD1 or TRBD2, each matching 5 bases. V was cut by 6 bases and J by 2 bases, with 16 bases left in between. Germline assignment: CDR1 SGHAT and CDR2 FQNNGV. CDR3 length: 15 residues. In nucleotides, the CDR3 is TGTGCCAGCAGACCCCCGGGACCCCGACAAGAGACCCAGTACTTC. Its protein product is CASRPPGPRQETQYF. Full variable domain (outside the CDR3, taken from reference TRBV11-2 and TRBJ2-5): EAGVAQSPRYKIIEKRQSVAFWCNPISGHATLYWYQQILGQGPKLLIQFQNNGVVDDSQLPKDRFSAERLKGVDSTLKIQPAKLEDSAVYLCASRPPGPRQETQYFGPGTRLLVL.

V and J are TRBV9 and TRBJ2-3; D unclear. The V end lost 1 base, the J end lost 5 bases, and 8 bases lay between the germline ends. The CDR3 is 13 amino acids. Germline CDR1 SGDLS, CDR2 YYNGEE. The CDR3 nucleotides are TGTGCCAGCAGCGTATTATTACTAGATACGCAGTATTTT. Amino acids: CASSVLLLDTQYF.

The chain employs TRBV2 and TRBJ1-3; unclear D gene. V was cut by 6 bases and J by 0 bases, with 9 bases left in between. CDR3 length equals 14 residues. The V gene's germline CDR1 is SNHLY and CDR2 FYNNEI. CDR3 sequence reads: CASRPGFSGNTIYF. The CDR3 DNA sequence: TGTGCCAGCAGACCAGGATTCTCTGGAAACACCATATATTTT. Supplemented by reference TRBV2 and TRBJ1-3, the full variable domain reads EPEVTQTPSHQVTQMGQEVILRCVPISNHLYFYWYRQILGQKVEFLVSFYNNEISEKSEIFDDQFSVERPDGSNFTLKIRSTKLEDSAMYFCASRPGFSGNTIYFGEGSWLTVV.

V and J are TRBV4-1 and TRBJ1-2; the D is unclear. In germline, CDR1 is MGHRA, CDR2 YSYEKL. This CDR3 is built from 16 residues. The ends were cut back, 6 bases at V and 4 bases at J, with 21 bases in the middle. The CDR3 sequence: CASRPNQWEGGYGYTF. CDR3 DNA: TGCGCCAGCAGGCCTAACCAGTGGGAGGGAGGCTATGGCTACACCTTC.

The chain is built from TRBV10-3 and TRBJ2-7; D might be TRBD1 or TRBD2, each matching 6 bases. The germline gives CDR1 ENHRY, CDR2 SYGVKD. The CDR3 contains 12 residues. Trimming stripped 6 bases from V and 4 bases from J, with 10 bases between. The CDR3 coding sequence is TGTGCCATCAGCGGGGGCATATACGAGCAGTACTTC. Protein sequence: CAISGGIYEQYF.

This sequence joins TRBV10-3 and TRBJ1-2, with D maybe TRBD1 (5 bases). This CDR3 comprises 15 residues. Germline-derived CDR1 and CDR2 are ENHRY and SYGVKD. V lost 0 bases and J lost 1, with 9 bases in between. The DNA of the CDR3 is TGTGCCATCAGTGAGTCCCTACAGGTTAACTATGGCTACACCTTC. Translated: CAISESLQVNYGYTF.

The chain uses TRBV6-6 and TRBJ1-3, with D tentatively TRBD1 (6 bases). This CDR3 comprises 16 residues. Deletions cut 10 bases from V and 0 bases from J, with 19 bases between. Per the germline V gene, CDR1 is MNHNY and CDR2 is SVGAGI (reference sequence). The CDR3 bases are TGTGCCATAAGGGGGGCGGGTGCAAGCTCTGGAAACACCATATATTTT. Protein: CAIRGAGASSGNTIYF.

J is TRBJ2-5 and V is TRBV7-2; TRBD1 might be the D (6 bases). This CDR3 is built from 12 residues. Trimming took 5 bases from V and 4 from J, leaving 8 bases between them. Germline V gene sequence: CDR1 SGHTA, CDR2 FQGNSA. CDR3 nucleotides: TGTGCCAGCAGCGACAGGATAGAGACCCAGTACTTC. Its translation: CASSDRIETQYF.

This clone was seen many times. The chain recombines TRBV5-6 with TRBJ2-5; 7 bases align to TRBD2. The V gene's germline CDR1 is SGHDT and CDR2 YYEEEE. This CDR3 has 17 amino acids. Losses at the gene ends were 0 bases for V and 4 bases for J; bases not matched to a gene: 12. The CDR3 loop is CASSLAKVAGAGETQYF. The CDR3 bases are TGTGCCAGCAGCTTGGCCAAAGTGGCGGGAGCGGGAGAGACCCAGTACTTC.

The chain joins TRBV9 to TRBJ1-5, with D possibly matching TRBD1 (5 bases). Germline CDR1 and CDR2: SGDLS and YYNGEE. The germline V and J ends were trimmed by 4 bases and 6 bases, with 20 bases remaining between them. This CDR3 spans 16 amino acids. The CDR3 sequence is CASSPPKGTGVQPQHF. For the CDR3, the DNA is TGTGCCAGCAGCCCCCCCAAAGGGACCGGGGTTCAGCCCCAGCATTTT.

In the case of this clone: At the DNA level, this CDR3 is encoded by other sequences in the same sample as well. The chain joins TRBV18 to TRBJ2-3; D gene ambiguous. The CDR3 length is 13 residues. V lost 6 bases and J 2 bases, leaving 9 bases between the germline ends. Germline lookup yields CDR1 KGHSH and CDR2 LQKENI. CDR3 in amino acids: CASSPLDTDTQYF. The CDR3 DNA reads as TGTGCCAGCTCCCCCCTGGACACAGATACGCAGTATTTT.